The rows below give T cell receptor beta chains drawn from one sample of a study of post-analysis software for immune sequencing data. One entry per CDR3 protein, called by TCRdb with MiXCR from the PCR reads. This sample has around 500,000 distinct CDR3 sequences, with roughly 34% found just once. Input material: blood. These receptors all stem from a girl aged 2-17 years with multiple sclerosis. Both conserved end residues are part of each CDR3.

v_gene	j_gene	CDR3aa
TRBV6-5	TRBJ2-3	CASSLTGGRDTQYF
TRBV29-1	TRBJ2-5	CSVLTVTWETQYF
TRBV27	TRBJ2-1	CASSIGTSGDPEYNEQFF
TRBV15	TRBJ1-2	CATSSQGRGYTF
TRBV29-1	TRBJ1-2	CSAGNEDYGYTF
TRBV3-1	TRBJ2-3	CASSQVPGSGEEDTQYF
TRBV20-1	TRBJ2-1	CRARGRVGEQFF
TRBV5-1	TRBJ2-7	CASREPGTGAYEQYF
TRBV20-1	TRBJ2-5	CSAIEETQYF
TRBV20-1	TRBJ2-5	CSARLAGGPGETQYF
TRBV5-1	TRBJ2-3	CASSLGSGPDTQYF
TRBV9	TRBJ1-1	CASSARTGGAEAFF
TRBV7-9	TRBJ2-3	CASSPSTQTGLSHTQYF
TRBV5-1	TRBJ1-1	CASSISQGHSMNTEAFF
TRBV20-1	TRBJ2-2	CSANRDRGSLFDTGELFF
TRBV20-1	TRBJ2-1	CSASWGGPYNEQFF
TRBV2	TRBJ2-1	CASSPRQGISYNEQFF
TRBV6-5	TRBJ1-1	CASSWRGSNTEAFF
TRBV20-1	TRBJ2-7	CSAKGTGGFYEQYF
TRBV12-3/TRBV12-4	TRBJ1-2	CASSSQGASSYGYTF
TRBV9	TRBJ2-1	CASSFGTGGLFSYNEQFF
TRBV18	TRBJ2-3	CASSPRGSDTQYF
TRBV12-3/TRBV12-4	TRBJ2-1	CASSLRGGPVNNEQFF
TRBV6-5	TRBJ1-2	CASSYTTTRDSLRGGYTF
TRBV18	TRBJ1-2	CASSLRGDNYGYTF
TRBV20-1	TRBJ2-7	CSARLATEQYF
TRBV7-6	TRBJ2-3	CASSLDENTQYF
TRBV4-1	TRBJ2-1	CASSQDIAGGGDEQFF
TRBV7-9	TRBJ1-6	CASASGQGAAPLHF
TRBV25-1	TRBJ2-5	CASSESQLQETQYF
TRBV7-9	TRBJ1-2	CASSFSPTGIYGYTF
TRBV6-5	TRBJ1-2	CASRQQEGYTF
TRBV6-6	NA	CASSRGGPAETQYF
TRBV2	TRBJ2-2	CASKRANTGELFF
TRBV20-1	TRBJ1-1	CSARRTGWDTEAFF
TRBV7-3	TRBJ2-1	CASSFSLAGGRNEQFF
TRBV19	TRBJ1-2	CASSQGRLYGYTF
TRBV14	TRBJ2-1	CASSQGGQGRNEQFF
TRBV2	TRBJ1-2	CASSPSVQNYGYTF
TRBV5-1	TRBJ2-7	CASTLGDGFYEQYF
TRBV6-1	TRBJ2-1	CATSSGGAPNEQFF
TRBV29-1	TRBJ2-1	CSVEPQGKDEQFF
TRBV5-6	TRBJ2-3	CASTRSPERGQYF
TRBV20-1	TRBJ1-5	CSARDGALGIGNQPQHF
TRBV19	TRBJ1-5	CASSPRTEYSNQPQHF
TRBV10-1	TRBJ2-5	CASSESRGTGLPQETQYF
TRBV29-1	TRBJ2-1	CSARRGQYEQFF
TRBV28	NA	CASSSLGGGAKTQYF
TRBV3-1	TRBJ2-5	CASSQTAGGNQETQYF
TRBV10-3	TRBJ1-5	CAISEGNQPQHF
TRBV6-5	TRBJ2-3	CASSRTGGRTDTQYF
TRBV5-6	TRBJ2-3	CASSLALGSGTDTQYF
TRBV7-2	NA	CASSLGSWLEQYF
TRBV6-5	TRBJ2-3	CASSYLAGTTDTQYF
TRBV6-5	TRBJ2-1	CASSYSDPDNEQFF
TRBV6-4	TRBJ1-5	CASSVDQPQHF
TRBV14	TRBJ1-2	CASSHGPSRYGYTF